This TCR beta chain comes out of a study of blood T cells in healthy people across ages. The use of a sample-barcoded 5' primer and a J-beta primer mix characterized a second PCR of roughly 7 to 11 cycles. TCRdb redid the calling of the 5' RACE reads with MiXCR, one entry per CDR3 protein. This sample has roughly 2 million distinct CDR3 sequences, with 49% found just once. The CDR3 spans 15 residues. Germline CDR1 and CDR2: LNHNV and YYDKDF (reference sequence). Trimming removed 3 bases at V and 8 bases at J, with 18 bases between. The sequence came from a woman between 40 and 50 years old in good health. This rearrangement joins TRBV15 to TRBJ2-3, with D possibly matching TRBD1 (5 bases). Sequenced: blood. In nucleotides, the CDR3 is TGTGCCACCAGCAGTGCCCCCAGGGTATCAGGTACGCAGTATTTT. It yields the protein CATSSAPRVSGTQYF.